Listed below are T cell receptor beta chains from one sample, sequenced in a study of OX40 agonist ivuxolimab in advanced cancers. Data came from immunoSEQ multiplex PCR; TCRdb stores just in-frame clones and leaves some out. Here the sample spans about 84,000 clones, 75% to 90% being singletons. The sequences come from CD4+ or CD8+ T cells sorted from blood, collected in a trial of the OX40 agonist ivuxolimab. The source of these receptors is an adult with an advanced solid tumor such as melanoma, head and neck, liver or kidney cancer. The CDR3 runs from the conserved cysteine through the conserved F or W. D genes are given only for firm matches. Rows give clone size only sometimes, using once, few, many, or a class for an expanded clone.

V: TRBV19
size: .
J: TRBJ1-2
D: .
DNA: TGTGCCAGTAGTATGAGGGGGGGCCTAGACTATGGCTACACCTTC
CDR3: CASSMRGGLDYGYTF

V: TRBV11-2
size: .
J: TRBJ1-1
D: .
DNA: TGTGCCAGCAGCCCAGGGTTCCAAGGCACTGAAGCTTTCTTT
CDR3: CASSPGFQGTEAFF

V: TRBV19
size: .
J: TRBJ1-2
D: .
DNA: TGTGCCAGTAGTATGAGTGAGGGGGACTATGGCTACACCTTC
CDR3: CASSMSEGDYGYTF

V: TRBV6-5
size: .
J: TRBJ2-7
D: TRBD1
DNA: TGTGCCAGCAGTTACAATTCCGACAGGGGGCGGTACGAGCAGTACTTC
CDR3: CASSYNSDRGRYEQYF

V: TRBV18
size: .
J: TRBJ2-3
D: TRBD2
DNA: TGTGCCAGCTCACCCACATTAGCGGGGGGATCCACAGATACGCAGTATTTT
CDR3: CASSPTLAGGSTDTQYF

V: TRBV5-1
size: .
J: TRBJ1-1
D: .
DNA: TGCGCCAGCAGCCTCCGGATGAACACTGAAGCTTTCTTT
CDR3: CASSLRMNTEAFF

V: TRBV6-6
size: .
J: TRBJ1-5
D: TRBD1
DNA: TGTGCCAGCAGTTACACGACAGGGTCCAATCAGCCCCAGCATTTT
CDR3: CASSYTTGSNQPQHF

V: TRBV5-1
size: few
J: TRBJ1-6
D: TRBD1
DNA: TGCGCCAGCAGCCAAGGGACAGGTGAGAATTCACCCCTCCACTTT
CDR3: CASSQGTGENSPLHF

V: TRBV28
size: .
J: TRBJ2-6
D: TRBD1
DNA: TGTGCCAGCAGTTTAAGGACAGGGGGTATTGGGGCCAACGTCCTGACTTTC
CDR3: CASSLRTGGIGANVLTF

V: TRBV5-5
size: .
J: TRBJ1-2
D: .
DNA: TGTGCCAGCACCACTGGGGAGCACTATGGCTACACCTTC
CDR3: CASTTGEHYGYTF

V: TRBV28
size: .
J: TRBJ1-2
D: TRBD1
DNA: TGTGCCAGCAGTTCGGACAGGGACGTTGGCTATGGCTACACCTTC
CDR3: CASSSDRDVGYGYTF

V: TRBV2
size: .
J: TRBJ1-4
D: .
DNA: TGTGCCAGCCGAGGGATCACGGGTGAAAAACTGTTTTTT
CDR3: CASRGITGEKLFF

V: TRBV6-4
size: .
J: TRBJ1-4
D: TRBD1
DNA: TGTGCCAGCAGTGTGATTCGGACAGGGAGAGGTGAAAAACTGTTTTTT
CDR3: CASSVIRTGRGEKLFF

V: TRBV7-2
size: .
J: TRBJ1-5
D: TRBD1
DNA: TGTGCCAGCAGCCCAACAGGGACAGGGGGGAATCAGCCCCAGCATTTT
CDR3: CASSPTGTGGNQPQHF

V: TRBV6-1
size: .
J: TRBJ2-7
D: .
DNA: TGTGCCAGCAGTGGGACCCTGGCGGGGGCCCCACTGATCTACGAGCAGTACTTC
CDR3: CASSGTLAGAPLIYEQYF

V: TRBV18
size: .
J: TRBJ2-5
D: TRBD1
DNA: TGTGCCAGCTCACCCTCCATGGACAGGGGGACAGTGATCCAAGAGACCCAGTACTTC
CDR3: CASSPSMDRGTVIQETQYF

V: TRBV10-3
size: .
J: TRBJ2-7
D: .
DNA: TGTGCCATCAGTGAGTCAACGGGGGCCGGGTACGAGCAGTACTTC
CDR3: CAISESTGAGYEQYF

V: TRBV4-1
size: .
J: TRBJ2-7
D: .
DNA: TGCGCCAGCAGCCAAGGGACAGCGACCTACGAGCAGTACTTC
CDR3: CASSQGTATYEQYF

V: TRBV28
size: once
J: TRBJ2-5
D: TRBD1
DNA: TGTGCCAGCAGTTCCGGGACAGGGTTGAAGACCCAGTACTTC
CDR3: CASSSGTGLKTQYF

V: TRBV4-2
size: .
J: TRBJ1-1
D: .
DNA: TGTGCCAGCAGCCAACCTCGGGGCAGTTTGAACACTGAAGCTTTCTTT
CDR3: CASSQPRGSLNTEAFF

V: TRBV5-4
size: .
J: TRBJ1-3
D: .
DNA: TGTGCCAGCAGTTCAGGGGTCTCTGGAAACACCATATATTTT
CDR3: CASSSGVSGNTIYF

V: TRBV7-2
size: .
J: TRBJ1-5
D: .
DNA: TGTGCCAGCAGCCCCCGGGGAGGTTTAAATCAGCCCCAGCATTTT
CDR3: CASSPRGGLNQPQHF

V: TRBV11-2
size: .
J: TRBJ1-5
D: TRBD1
DNA: TGTGCCAGCAGCACCCAGGGGGCGTTGGGTCAGCCCCAGCATTTT
CDR3: CASSTQGALGQPQHF

V: TRBV28
size: .
J: TRBJ1-5
D: .
DNA: TGTGCCAGCAGTTTATTCAGGGACAATCAGCCCCAGCATTTT
CDR3: CASSLFRDNQPQHF

V: TRBV28
size: .
J: TRBJ1-4
D: TRBD1
DNA: TGTGCCAGCAGTCTTACGGGACAGGCAAATGAAAAACTGTTTTTT
CDR3: CASSLTGQANEKLFF

V: TRBV10-2
size: .
J: TRBJ2-7
D: .
DNA: TGCGCCAGCAGTGTACAGGGTTTCGGCGTCGAGCAGTACTTC
CDR3: CASSVQGFGVEQYF

V: TRBV28
size: .
J: TRBJ1-1
D: .
DNA: TGTGCCAGCAGTCCGAGTGCCGGGGCCCGAGGCGACACTGAAGCTTTCTTT
CDR3: CASSPSAGARGDTEAFF

V: TRBV6-5
size: .
J: TRBJ1-6
D: .
DNA: TGTGCCAGCACCCCCGGCCCGGGCGTTTCACCCCTCCACTTT
CDR3: CASTPGPGVSPLHF

V: TRBV7-3
size: .
J: TRBJ1-2
D: .
DNA: TGTGCCAGCAGCCTAAACTACCCAGGCGGGGATGGCTACACCTTC
CDR3: CASSLNYPGGDGYTF

V: TRBV9
size: .
J: TRBJ1-5
D: .
DNA: TGTGCCAGCAGCGTAGGGGCCGAGGGACAGCCCCAGCATTTT
CDR3: CASSVGAEGQPQHF

V: TRBV9
size: .
J: TRBJ2-1
D: TRBD2
DNA: TGTGCCAGCAGCGAAGGTGTAGCGGGTGCGTACAATGAGCAGTTCTTC
CDR3: CASSEGVAGAYNEQFF

V: TRBV11-2
size: .
J: TRBJ1-1
D: .
DNA: TGTGCCAGCAGCCTGGTACCTCGGTCAGCTTTCTTT
CDR3: CASSLVPRSAFF

V: TRBV11-2
size: .
J: TRBJ1-1
D: .
DNA: TGTGCCAGCAGCTCCACTCGGGGGACGGCTGAAGCTTTCTTT
CDR3: CASSSTRGTAEAFF

V: TRBV28
size: .
J: TRBJ1-1
D: TRBD1
DNA: TGTGCCAGCAGGAAAGGACAGGGAACGGTAACTTTCTTT
CDR3: CASRKGQGTVTFF

V: TRBV4-1
size: .
J: TRBJ1-4
D: .
DNA: TGCGCCAGCAGCCAGAACACAGGTGCTAATGAAAAACTGTTTTTT
CDR3: CASSQNTGANEKLFF

V: TRBV4-1
size: .
J: TRBJ2-1
D: .
DNA: TGCGCCAGCAGCCGTCGGGATGACAGTTCGTACAATGAGCAGTTCTTC
CDR3: CASSRRDDSSYNEQFF

V: TRBV11-2
size: .
J: TRBJ2-3
D: .
DNA: TGTGCCAGCAGCCCAAGGGGAACGACAGATACGCAGTATTTT
CDR3: CASSPRGTTDTQYF

V: TRBV6-5
size: .
J: TRBJ1-6
D: .
DNA: TGTGCCAGCAGTTACTCTGGGCAGGGTGATAATTCACCCCTCCACTTT
CDR3: CASSYSGQGDNSPLHF

V: TRBV29-1
size: once
J: TRBJ1-5
D: TRBD1
DNA: TGCAGCGTTCAACAGGGGATAAATCAGCCCCAGCATTTT
CDR3: CSVQQGINQPQHF

V: TRBV5-1
size: .
J: TRBJ1-5
D: .
DNA: TGCGCCAGCAGTAAGGAGGGGAGCAATCAGCCCCAGCATTTT
CDR3: CASSKEGSNQPQHF

V: TRBV30
size: once
J: TRBJ2-1
D: .
DNA: TGTGCCTGGCTGAAACGACGGGAAAATGAGCAGTTCTTC
CDR3: CAWLKRRENEQFF

V: TRBV18
size: .
J: TRBJ2-1
D: .
DNA: TGTGCCAGCTCACCTACTAGGGGAAGCTCCTACAATGAGCAGTTCTTC
CDR3: CASSPTRGSSYNEQFF

V: TRBV7-2
size: few
J: TRBJ1-6
D: .
DNA: TGTGCCAGCAGCCCTAGGGGGGGGCGATCACCCCTCCACTTT
CDR3: CASSPRGGRSPLHF

V: TRBV4-3
size: .
J: TRBJ2-4
D: .
DNA: TGCGCCAGCAGCCAAGATATCATCAGGGGAGGAAATTTAGCCAAAAACATTCAGTACTTC
CDR3: CASSQDIIRGGNLAKNIQYF

V: TRBV29-1
size: .
J: TRBJ2-3
D: TRBD1
DNA: TGCAGCGTGGAAACCGGGACAGGGGGCTACACAGATACGCAGTATTTT
CDR3: CSVETGTGGYTDTQYF

V: TRBV16
size: .
J: TRBJ1-3
D: .
DNA: TGTGCCAGCAGCCCCTCAACGGGACACTCCTCTGGAAACACCATATATTTT
CDR3: CASSPSTGHSSGNTIYF

V: TRBV10-1
size: .
J: TRBJ2-7
D: .
DNA: TGCGCCAGCGGTACAGCCTACGAGCAGTACTTC
CDR3: CASGTAYEQYF

V: TRBV11-2
size: .
J: TRBJ1-1
D: .
DNA: TGTGCCAGCAGCTTAGGACCCCGAGGGGGAAACACTGAAGCTTTCTTT
CDR3: CASSLGPRGGNTEAFF

V: TRBV6-4
size: once
J: TRBJ1-2
D: TRBD1
DNA: TGTGCCAGCAGTGAGGGACAGGAGTATGGCTACACCTTC
CDR3: CASSEGQEYGYTF

V: TRBV7-9
size: .
J: TRBJ2-3
D: TRBD2
DNA: TGTGCCAGCAGCTTACGGACTAGAAGCGTGAGTTTTCGCACAGATACGCAGTATTTT
CDR3: CASSLRTRSVSFRTDTQYF

V: TRBV28
size: .
J: TRBJ1-3
D: TRBD1
DNA: TGTGCCAGCAGTTTATTTGCCGGGACAGGGTCTGGAAACACCATATATTTT
CDR3: CASSLFAGTGSGNTIYF

V: TRBV14
size: once
J: TRBJ2-1
D: .
DNA: TGTGCCAGCAGCCAAGATCTCCCAGCGGCGGGCAGGAATGAGCAGTTCTTC
CDR3: CASSQDLPAAGRNEQFF

V: TRBV4-2
size: .
J: TRBJ1-3
D: .
DNA: TGTGCCAGCAGCCAAGCACAGGGCGAAGGAAACACCATATATTTT
CDR3: CASSQAQGEGNTIYF

V: TRBV4-2
size: .
J: TRBJ1-5
D: .
DNA: TGTGCCAGCAGCCAAGCGGCAGGGTCTCAGCCCCAGCATTTT
CDR3: CASSQAAGSQPQHF

V: TRBV5-1
size: .
J: TRBJ2-5
D: TRBD1
DNA: TGCGCCAGCTCCCAGACAGGGGCAGAAGAGACCCAGTACTTC
CDR3: CASSQTGAEETQYF

V: TRBV19
size: .
J: TRBJ1-2
D: .
DNA: TGTGCCAGTAGTATAGAGAGCCGGGGCGGCTACACCTTC
CDR3: CASSIESRGGYTF

V: TRBV5-1
size: .
J: TRBJ1-2
D: .
DNA: TGCGCCAGCAGCTTGGACACTGATAACTATGGCTACACCTTC
CDR3: CASSLDTDNYGYTF

V: TRBV19
size: .
J: TRBJ2-2
D: TRBD1
DNA: TGTGCCAGTAAGGACAGGGAATCCCACACCGGGGAGCTGTTTTTT
CDR3: CASKDRESHTGELFF